Here is one T cell receptor beta chain with its context. Germline V lookup: CDR1 GTSNPN, CDR2 SVGIG (reference sequence). The junction had 8 bases not matched to a gene; V was cut back by 5 bases and J by 3 bases. This CDR3 comprises 14 residues. This specimen comes from a study of blood T cell repertoires in COVID-19. Study at large: Samples came from the United States, Italy and Spain, spanning acute and convalescent COVID-19.

This table comes from immunoSEQ multiplex PCR, and its TCRdb copy is limited to in-frame clones, with some not included. The repertoire holds approximately 47,000 clones, with over 80% as singletons. The V and J genes are TRBV30 and TRBJ2-5, with 8 bases fitting TRBD1. This receptor was obtained from a human donor with active COVID-19. The donor label of this sample is uncertain. Sequenced sample: peripheral blood. The CDR3 nucleotides read TGTGCCTGGGGACAGGGAAAGAAGGAAGAGACCCAGTACTTC. Its translation is CAWGQGKKEETQYF.